These 18 T cell receptor beta chains were sequenced from one sample in a study of Ad26.COV2.S vaccination and SARS-CoV-2 variants (dated by TCRdb to 2020 to 2022). The method was the immunoSEQ multiplex PCR assay. This immuneACCESS table, as held by TCRdb, lists in-frame sequences with V and J called but not all clones. Of the missing ones, under half trace to an unresolved V gene in checked studies; the others have no known cause. In all, the sample holds roughly 250,000 clones, and around 90% of those were seen once. About 2.7% of the sample is in the top ten clones. The treatment or condition label for this specimen denotes: some 20 received Ad26.COV2.S at low or high dose, single or two shots; about 5 received placebo; per-sample allocation not given. Repertoires of vaccine and placebo recipients were sequenced from samples taken on day 63 after the first injection. This specimen consisted of peripheral blood, obtained in a trial of Ad26.COV2.S vaccine versus placebo. The receptors were sampled from a person aged 18-60 years who received the Ad26.COV2.S COVID-19 vaccine or a placebo.

This clone was detected a few times. V usage is TRBV6-2 or TRBV6-3 and J usage is TRBJ1-5; 7 bases are a match to TRBD1. The CDR3 loop spans 15 amino acids. The J segment lost 7 bases and the V segment lost 5 bases, leaving 11 bases of the junction unmatched. The germline V gene has CDR1 MNHEY and CDR2 SVGEGT. CDR3 in amino acids: CASSPHGAGGQPQHF. CDR3 bases: TGTGCCAGCAGTCCCCATGGGGCAGGGGGACAGCCCCAGCATTTT.

A single count supports this clone. This sequence joins TRBV5-1 and TRBJ2-3; 8 positions agree with TRBD1. This CDR3 has 15 amino acids. Trimming removed 5 bases from V and 4 bases from J; junction bases left unmatched: 9. Germline V gene data show CDR1 as SGHRS and CDR2 as YFSETQ. The CDR3 loop reads CASSSTGGKADTQYF. DNA of the CDR3: TGCGCCAGCAGTTCCACAGGGGGGAAGGCAGATACGCAGTATTTT. Complete variable domain (other parts from reference TRBV5-1 and TRBJ2-3): KAGVTQTPRYLIKTRGQQVTLSCSPISGHRSVSWYQQTPGQGLQFLFEYFSETQRNKGNFPGRFSGRQFSNSRSEMNVSTLELGDSALYLCASSSTGGKADTQYFGPGTRLTVL.

The chain uses TRBV13 and TRBJ2-7; 7 nucleotides align to TRBD2. V lost 3 bases and J lost 6; bases outside the gene matches: 8. The CDR3 extends over 14 amino acids. Looked up from germline, CDR1 is PRHDT and CDR2 is FYEKMQ (reference sequence). This CDR3 reads CASSFSSGAGEQYV. In nucleotides, the CDR3 is TGTGCCAGCAGCTTTTCAAGCGGGGCTGGCGAGCAGTACGTC.

V usage is TRBV3-1 (or the pseudogene TRBV3-2) and J usage is TRBJ2-7; D is unresolved. The V and J ends lost 3 bases and 1 base respectively, with 10 bases between them. The CDR3 runs to 14 residues. Germline CDR1 reads LGHDT; CDR2 reads YNNKEL (reference sequence). The CDR3 reads CASSHSPGSYEQYV. CDR3 DNA sequence: TGTGCCAGCAGCCATTCACCGGGTTCCTACGAGCAGTACGTC.

The genes are TRBV4-1 and TRBJ2-1; 10 bases align to TRBD2. Germline CDR1 is MGHRA and CDR2 is YSYEKL. V lost 3 bases, J lost 4 bases, and 9 bases stayed unmatched. This CDR3 has 17 residues. CDR3 coding DNA: TGCGCCAGCAGCCAGGGGTTTACTAGCGGGGAATACAATGAGCAGTTCTTC. It is translated as CASSQGFTSGEYNEQFF.

The rearrangement uses TRBV29-1 and TRBJ2-1; the D is unclear. This CDR3 comprises 12 residues. Between the trimmed V and J ends, which lost 7 bases and 3 bases, there was a span of 10 bases. Germline CDR1 and CDR2: SQVTM and ANQGSEA. In DNA, the CDR3 is TGCAGCGCCACCAGTGACTACAATGAGCAGTTCTTC. Residues: CSATSDYNEQFF.

The chain links TRBV29-1 to TRBJ1-2, with D possibly matching TRBD1 (5 bases). CDR3 length equals 14 residues. The germline V and J ends were trimmed by 0 bases and 4 bases, with 12 bases remaining between them. The germline CDR1 and CDR2 sequences are SQVTM and ANQGSEA. The chain's CDR3 is CSVEDWAGLYGYTF. In DNA form, the CDR3 reads TGCAGCGTTGAAGATTGGGCAGGGCTCTATGGCTACACCTTC.

The chain uses TRBV6-2 or TRBV6-3 and TRBJ2-3; D uncertain. Germline V gives CDR1 MNHEY, CDR2 SVGEGT. The V end lost 0 bases, the J end lost 6 bases, and 10 bases lay between the germline ends. The CDR3 is made up of 14 amino acids. The CDR3 coding sequence is TGTGCCAGCAGTTACTCAAGCCACTTCGATACGCAGTATTTT. Translating it yields CASSYSSHFDTQYF.

CDR3 loop: CASSSPPREFTLHF. The CDR3 DNA is TGCGCCAGCAGCTCCCCCCCGCGGGAATTCACCCTCCACTTT. V and J are TRBV5-1 and TRBJ1-6; D is ambiguous. The CDR3 consists of 14 residues. The germline gives CDR1 SGHRS, CDR2 YFSETQ. The V end lost 3 bases, the J end lost 14 bases, and 18 bases lay between the germline ends.

The gene calls are TRBV12-5 and TRBJ1-5; weak D call: TRBD1 (6 bases). The CDR3 runs to 16 residues. Germline assignment: CDR1 LGHNT and CDR2 FRNRAP. V was pared by 2 bases and J by 1 base, with 12 bases between. The CDR3 reads CASGLKGGVSNQPQHF. The CDR3, as DNA: TGTGCTAGTGGTTTGAAGGGGGGCGTAAGCAATCAGCCCCAGCATTTT.

This rearrangement joins TRBV19 to TRBJ1-3; 7 bases align to TRBD1. Losses at the gene ends were 4 bases for V and 0 bases for J; bases not matched to a gene: 6. The CDR3 is 16 amino acids. CDR1 LNHDA and CDR2 SQIVND come from the germline V gene (reference sequence). Here the CDR3 reads CASSTRQGLSGNTIYF. The CDR3 coding sequence is TGTGCCAGTAGTACCCGACAGGGCCTCTCTGGAAACACCATATATTTT.

The V and J genes are TRBV6-2 or TRBV6-3 and TRBJ2-2; D is uncertain. Germline V gene data show CDR1 as MNHEY and CDR2 as SVGEGT. CDR3 length: 17 residues. V was shortened by 0 bases and J by 1 base, with 12 bases between the two germline ends. CDR3 nucleotides: TGTGCCAGCAGTTACTCGATGGGCGGTGTGAACACCGGGGAGCTGTTTTTT. As protein: CASSYSMGGVNTGELFF.

The chain employs TRBV4-3 and TRBJ2-1; D is ambiguous. V shed 0 bases and J shed 2 bases, with 8 bases lying between them. The CDR3 extends over 15 amino acids. Germline CDR1 LGHNA, CDR2 YSLEER. CDR3: CASSQDGPTYNEQFF. The CDR3 DNA sequence: TGCGCCAGCAGCCAAGATGGACCCACCTACAATGAGCAGTTCTTC.

The CDR3 region is CASSYYGTASSYEQYV. The CDR3, as DNA: TGTGCCAGCAGTTACTACGGGACGGCGAGCTCCTACGAGCAGTACGTC. This sequence joins TRBV6-6 and TRBJ2-7, with D perhaps TRBD1 or TRBD2 (5 bases each). CDR1 MNHNY and CDR2 SVGAGI come from the germline V gene (reference sequence). The CDR3 contains 16 residues. V lost 1 base to trimming and J lost 0 bases, with 13 bases between them.

The chain is built from TRBV2 and TRBJ1-5, with D possibly matching TRBD1 (5 bases). CDR1 is SNHLY and CDR2 is FYNNEI in the germline V gene. This CDR3 has 16 amino acids. Trimming removed 7 bases at V and 0 bases at J, with 16 bases between. CDR3 DNA sequence: TGTGCCAGCACTGATGACAGTGGTTATAGCAATCAGCCCCAGCATTTT. Its protein product is CASTDDSGYSNQPQHF.

The rearrangement links TRBV7-2 to TRBJ2-5; 12 bases agree with TRBD2. The CDR3 runs 18 residues. Germline loops: CDR1 SGHTA, CDR2 FQGNSA. The junction had 10 bases not matched to a gene; V was cut back by 4 bases and J by 1 base. Here the CDR3 reads CASSSQTSGGPIQETQYF. The CDR3 nucleotides are TGTGCCAGCAGCTCCCAGACTAGCGGGGGCCCCATCCAAGAGACCCAGTACTTC.

This clone was seen a single time. The chain employs TRBV6-1 and TRBJ2-4; D not certain. Germline V gives CDR1 MNHNS, CDR2 SASEGT. The V end lost 0 bases, the J end lost 0 bases, and 3 bases lay between the germline ends. CDR3 length: 14 amino acids. The CDR3 loop is CASSEALAKNIQYF. CDR3 DNA sequence: TGTGCCAGCAGTGAAGCCCTAGCCAAAAACATTCAGTACTTC.

The count of this clone is one. The rearrangement joins TRBV5-4 to TRBJ1-1; 7 bases match TRBD1. The CDR3 runs 14 residues. The junction had 4 bases not matched to a gene; V was cut back by 0 bases and J by 5 bases. Germline CDR1 reads SGHNT; CDR2 reads YYREEE (reference sequence). CDR3 coding DNA: TGTGCCAGCAGCTTGGCGGGCAGGGGGACTGAAGCTTTCTTT. Its protein is CASSLAGRGTEAFF.